These 30 T cell receptor beta chains were all obtained from the same sample, sequenced in a study of T cell responses to AZD1222 COVID-19 vaccine listed by TCRdb under 2021. The method was the immunoSEQ multiplex PCR assay. As stored in TCRdb, this immuneACCESS dataset retains in-frame rearrangements with V and J assigned. A fraction of the clones does not appear; measured against another copy, unresolved V genes explain less than half of the discrepancy, and the remainder lacks a known reason. A total of 90,000 to 130,000 clones appear in this sample, about 88% of them only once. About 1.6% of the sample comes from the top ten. This specimen's time point label, per the study, means: baseline before first vaccination. Sequences were derived from peripheral blood, sampled on day 0 of AZD1222 vaccination. These receptors all stem from an adult in good health.

The rearrangement links TRBV18 to TRBJ2-7, with 13 bases fitting TRBD2. Germline V lookup: CDR1 KGHSH, CDR2 LQKENI. The trim removed 2 bases at V and 5 bases at J, leaving 0 bases unmatched. CDR3 length: 14 amino acids. The CDR3 protein is CASSPGLAGDEQYF. The CDR3 DNA sequence: TGTGCCAGCTCACCAGGACTAGCGGGAGACGAGCAGTACTTC.

The chain recombines TRBV20-1 with TRBJ1-4, with no clear D. This CDR3 is built from 11 residues. V was cut by 3 bases and J by 4 bases, with 3 bases left in between. Germline assignment: CDR1 DFQATT and CDR2 SNEGSKA (reference sequence). CDR3: CSARLNEKLFF. The CDR3 DNA reads as TGCAGTGCTAGGCTTAATGAAAAACTGTTTTTT.

The J gene is TRBJ1-1, the V gene TRBV24-1; D is possibly TRBD1 (6 bases). Germline CDR1 and CDR2: KGHDR and SFDVKD. The CDR3 has 13 residues. Trimming removed 3 bases at V and 12 bases at J, with 16 bases between. CDR3 loop: CATSDATGGRTFF. The DNA of the CDR3 is TGTGCCACCAGTGATGCCACCGGGGGCCGCACTTTCTTT.

J is TRBJ2-2 and V is TRBV5-1; D possibly corresponds to TRBD2 (5 bases). Germline V gene sequence: CDR1 SGHRS, CDR2 YFSETQ. V lost 3 bases to trimming and J lost 5 bases, with 20 bases between them. There are 17 residues in the CDR3. The CDR3: CASSSAAGGGWTGELFF. The CDR3 DNA is TGCGCCAGCAGCTCGGCGGCCGGCGGAGGATGGACCGGGGAGCTGTTTTTT.

The DNA for the CDR3 is TGTGCCAGCAGCTTAGACAGTTACGAGCAGTACTTC. Its protein product is CASSLDSYEQYF. The V call is TRBV11-1, the J call TRBJ2-7; D gene unclear. V shed 1 base and J shed 4 bases, with 5 bases lying between them. There are 12 residues in the CDR3. Germline assignment: CDR1 SGHAT and CDR2 FQDESV (reference sequence).

V usage is TRBV10-3 and J usage is TRBJ2-7; D may correspond to TRBD1 or TRBD2 (6 bases each). V was clipped by 6 bases and J by 2 bases, with 14 bases between them. The CDR3 has 14 residues. Per the germline V gene, CDR1 is ENHRY and CDR2 is SYGVKD. The CDR3 region has the DNA TGTGCCATCAGGAGGGGGACTGTTCCCTACGAGCAGTACTTC. Translated: CAIRRGTVPYEQYF.

This CDR3 is CASSQDRMGSPLHF. The CDR3 bases are TGTGCCAGCTCACAGGACAGGATGGGGTCACCCCTCCACTTT. The J gene is TRBJ1-6, the V gene TRBV18; 7 positions match TRBD1. The CDR3 is 14 residues long. Germline V gene lookup returns CDR1 KGHSH and CDR2 LQKENI. With 4 bases clipped from V and 10 bases from J, the junction kept 7 bases outside the gene matches.

The chain is built from TRBV7-8 and TRBJ1-5; the match to TRBD1 covers 9 bases. Germline V lookup: CDR1 SGHVS, CDR2 FQNEAQ. This CDR3 spans 15 amino acids. Trimming at V came to 5 bases and at J to 6 bases, leaving 8 bases not matched to a gene. The CDR3 DNA sequence: TGTGCCAGCAGCCTGCAACAGGGGGCTTTTCAGCCCCAGCATTTT. Protein: CASSLQQGAFQPQHF.

This clone has only one observation. This chain uses TRBV6-5 with TRBJ1-1; a possible D gene is TRBD1 (6 bases). Trimming took 8 bases from V and 0 from J, leaving 13 bases between them. Germline CDR1 MNHEY, CDR2 SVGAGI. The CDR3 contains 14 residues. The CDR3 loop reads CASSSGAMNTEAFF. The CDR3 region has the DNA TGTGCCAGCTCATCGGGGGCGATGAACACTGAAGCTTTCTTT.

This clone was observed a single time. J is TRBJ1-1 and V is TRBV19, with D unresolved. CDR3 length equals 13 residues. Germline assignment: CDR1 LNHDA and CDR2 SQIVND (reference sequence). Trimming took 7 bases from V and 1 from J, leaving 10 bases between them. The CDR3 spells CASIKAPNTEAFF. CDR3 bases: TGTGCCAGTATCAAGGCACCGAACACTGAAGCTTTCTTT.

The rearrangement links TRBV9 to TRBJ2-3; 9 nucleotides agree with TRBD1. V shed 2 bases and J 4 bases; nucleotides not matched to a gene: 2. The CDR3 runs 14 residues. CDR1 and CDR2 from the germline V gene are SGDLS and YYNGEE. The CDR3 region has the DNA TGTGCCAGCAGCGTCAGGACAGGGGCAGATACGCAGTATTTT. Encoded protein: CASSVRTGADTQYF. Drawing the rest from reference TRBV9 and TRBJ2-3, the complete variable domain is DSGVTQTPKHLITATGQRVTLRCSPRSGDLSVYWYQQSLDQGLQFLIQYYNGEERAKGNILERFSAQQFPDLHSELNLSSLELGDSALYFCASSVRTGADTQYFGPGTRLTVL.

This clone was picked up one time. The V gene is TRBV18, the J gene TRBJ2-3; D not certain. The V end was cut by 2 bases, the J end by 4 bases, with 7 bases between. The CDR3 contains 13 residues. The V gene's germline CDR1 is KGHSH and CDR2 LQKENI. DNA for the CDR3: TGTGCCAGCTCACCAAGCTTCCCAGATACGCAGTATTTT. Encoded protein: CASSPSFPDTQYF.

V gene TRBV30 combines with J gene TRBJ1-4; D ambiguous. V dropped 5 bases and J dropped 2 bases, with 9 bases sitting between them. Per germline, CDR1 GTSNPN and CDR2 SVGIG (reference sequence). The CDR3 is 13 amino acids. This CDR3 reads CAWSPGTNEKLFF. CDR3 nucleotide sequence: TGTGCCTGGTCCCCTGGGACTAATGAAAAACTGTTTTTT.

This clone was detected only once. The rearrangement links TRBV2 to TRBJ1-4; 7 bases fit TRBD1. Germline loops: CDR1 SNHLY, CDR2 FYNNEI. V trimming: 2 bases; J trimming: 5 bases; junction bases outside the gene matches: 5. The CDR3 totals 15 residues. CDR3: CASSEQGTANEKLFF. The CDR3 DNA reads as TGTGCCAGCAGTGAACAGGGGACAGCAAATGAAAAACTGTTTTTT.

This chain connects TRBV21-1 to TRBJ2-2. TRBV21-1 is a listed pseudogene. CDR3 length: 11 amino acids. In nucleotides, the CDR3 is TGTGCCAGCGTTAGGACCGGGGAGCTGTTTTTT. It is translated as CASVRTGELFF.

The chain is built from TRBV7-9 and TRBJ2-6, with D uncertain. The ends were cut back, 0 bases at V and 4 bases at J, with 10 bases in the middle. CDR3 length equals 16 residues. CDR1 SEHNR and CDR2 FQNEAQ come from the germline V gene (reference sequence). The CDR3 sequence is CASSLAWGSGANVLTF. The CDR3 coding sequence is TGTGCCAGCAGCTTAGCTTGGGGTTCCGGGGCCAACGTCCTGACTTTC. Using reference TRBV7-9 and TRBJ2-6 for the parts outside the CDR3, the full variable domain is DTGVSQNPRHKITKRGQNVTFRCDPISEHNRLYWYRQTLGQGPEFLTYFQNEAQLEKSRLLSDRFSAERPKGSFSTLEIQRTEQGDSAMYLCASSLAWGSGANVLTFGAGSRLTVL.

This chain connects TRBV18 to TRBJ2-1; TRBD2 aligns across 7 bases. CDR1 is KGHSH and CDR2 is LQKENI in the germline V gene. V lost 6 bases to trimming and J lost 6 bases; unmatched junction nucleotides: 11. The CDR3 runs to 15 residues. The CDR3: CASSQALAVPNEQFF. The CDR3, as DNA: TGTGCCAGCTCCCAGGCGCTAGCGGTCCCCAATGAGCAGTTCTTC.

The chain uses TRBV3-1 (or the pseudogene TRBV3-2) and TRBJ1-3; D is unclear. Germline V gene data show CDR1 as LGHDT and CDR2 as YNNKEL (reference sequence). V dropped 1 base and J dropped 3 bases, with 7 bases sitting between them. The length of the CDR3 is 14 residues. This CDR3 is CASSQAASGNTIYF. DNA for the CDR3: TGTGCCAGCAGCCAAGCGGCCAGTGGAAACACCATATATTTT.

The chain carries TRBV30 and TRBJ1-1; unclear D gene. There are 11 residues in the CDR3. Germline V CDR1 and CDR2: GTSNPN, SVGIG (reference sequence). V lost 3 bases to trimming and J lost 6 bases, with 8 bases between them. Written as DNA, the CDR3 is TGTGCCTGGAGGGAAAACGCTGAAGCTTTCTTT. Translated, it gives CAWRENAEAFF.

The chain is built from TRBV12-3 or TRBV12-4 and TRBJ1-6; tentative D call: TRBD1 (5 bases). This CDR3 has 13 amino acids. Trimming shortened V by 7 bases and J by 6 bases, and 10 bases separated the two germline ends. The CDR3 DNA sequence: TGTGCCAGCACGGCGGGACGTAATTCACCCCTCCACTTT. It is translated as CASTAGRNSPLHF.

The genes are TRBV4-1 and TRBJ1-1; possibly TRBD1 for D (5 bases). The CDR3 extends over 12 amino acids. The germline V and J ends were trimmed by 9 bases and 6 bases, with 14 bases remaining between them. Germline V lookup: CDR1 MGHRA, CDR2 YSYEKL. As DNA, the CDR3 is TGCGCCAGTTCGGTTACGGGGGCTGAAGCTTTCTTT. It translates to CASSVTGAEAFF.

The rearrangement joins TRBV3-1 (or the pseudogene TRBV3-2) to TRBJ1-3; a weak D match, TRBD1 (5 bases). The V end lost 0 bases, the J end lost 0 bases, and 12 bases lay between the germline ends. The V gene's germline CDR1 is LGHDT and CDR2 YNNKEL (reference sequence). The CDR3 covers 17 residues. The CDR3 DNA follows: TGTGCCAGCAGCCAAGAAAGCGGGACCCTCTCTGGAAACACCATATATTTT. Amino acid sequence: CASSQESGTLSGNTIYF.

As for this clone: Other DNA sequences from this sample encode an identical CDR3 as well. The chain employs TRBV5-1 and TRBJ1-1; possible D gene TRBD1, 5 bases. The germline gives CDR1 SGHRS, CDR2 YFSETQ. The V end was cut by 7 bases, the J end by 0 bases, with 13 bases between. This CDR3 is built from 14 residues. CDR3 bases: TGCGCCAGCTCCTCGGGACGGATGAACACTGAAGCTTTCTTT. It is translated as CASSSGRMNTEAFF. Supplemented by reference TRBV5-1 and TRBJ1-1, the full variable domain reads KAGVTQTPRYLIKTRGQQVTLSCSPISGHRSVSWYQQTPGQGLQFLFEYFSETQRNKGNFPGRFSGRQFSNSRSEMNVSTLELGDSALYLCASSSGRMNTEAFFGQGTRLTVV.

The chain has TRBV20-1 and TRBJ2-7; D possibly corresponds to TRBD1 (5 bases). CDR1 is DFQATT, CDR2 SNEGSKA, per germline (reference sequence). V lost 3 bases and J lost 6, with 9 bases in between. This CDR3 region has 11 residues. The CDR3 coding sequence is TGCAGTGCTAGGACAGACGGCGAGCAGTACTTC. It specifies CSARTDGEQYF.

J is TRBJ1-2 and V is TRBV12-3 or TRBV12-4; D ambiguous. This CDR3 spans 12 amino acids. V gave up 4 bases and J gave up 4 bases, with 7 bases separating them. CDR3 nucleotides: TGTGCCAGCAGTTCCCGCCTCTATGGCTACACCTTC. Its translation: CASSSRLYGYTF.

The chain has TRBV7-9 and TRBJ1-1; no clear D gene. The CDR3 consists of 13 residues. With 5 bases removed from V and 6 bases from J, the gap between germline ends came to 13 bases. Germline V gene data show CDR1 as SEHNR and CDR2 as FQNEAQ (reference sequence). The CDR3: CASSLNTEAEAFF. The CDR3 region has the DNA TGTGCCAGCAGCCTGAACACGGAGGCTGAAGCTTTCTTT.

This clone was detected only once. The chain links TRBV3-1 (or the pseudogene TRBV3-2) to TRBJ1-3; tentatively, D is TRBD1 (6 bases). Per the germline V gene, CDR1 is LGHDT and CDR2 is YNNKEL (reference sequence). V was clipped by 4 bases and J by 0 bases, with 16 bases between them. The CDR3 is made up of 17 amino acids. The CDR3 DNA is TGTGCCAGCAGCCGGGGGGGGGCCGCCAACTCTGGAAACACCATATATTTT. It is translated as CASSRGGAANSGNTIYF.

This clone was observed at least ten times. This chain uses TRBV5-1 with TRBJ1-1; D gene unclear. V dropped 4 bases and J dropped 1 base, with 14 bases sitting between them. The CDR3 is 15 amino acids. Germline-derived CDR1 and CDR2 are SGHRS and YFSETQ. CDR3 in DNA: TGCGCCAGCAGCAGTGGAACGTACACGAACACTGAAGCTTTCTTT. Translated: CASSSGTYTNTEAFF.

Concerning this clone itself: Germline is not matched at one junction end, which may reflect a read error. The chain uses TRBV18 and TRBJ1-1; the D gene is possibly TRBD1 (6 bases). Looked up from germline, CDR1 is KGHSH and CDR2 is LQKENI. The length of the CDR3 is 15 residues. The chain's CDR3 is CASSPQGSGGTEAFF. In DNA, the CDR3 is TGTGCCAGCTCCCCACAGGGCTCCGGGGGCACTGAAGCTTTCTTT.

This chain uses TRBV11-2 with TRBJ2-3; 7 bases are shared with TRBD2. CDR1 and CDR2 (germline): SGHAT, FQNNGV. CDR3 size: 15 residues. Trimming took 4 bases from V and 5 from J; bases not matched to a gene: 9. CDR3: CASSSLTSRGDTQYF. In nucleotides, the CDR3 is TGTGCCAGCAGCTCCCTGACTAGCCGGGGAGATACGCAGTATTTT.